The 27 T cell receptor beta chains in this list originate from one sample, sequenced in a study of T cell responses to AZD1222 COVID-19 vaccine. Here immunoSEQ multiplex PCR was the method, and the copy in TCRdb shows in-frame clones only, minus some. Among approximately 75,000 clones, around 86% were seen once, and the ten largest hold less than 20%. Here the sequenced sample was peripheral blood, taken 28 days after the second AZD1222 dose. The receptors originated from an adult who received the AZD1222 COVID-19 vaccine.

For the CDR3, the DNA is TGTGCCAGCAGCTCCCAGGGTGGGACTAATGAAAAACTGTTTTTT. Translation gives CASSSQGGTNEKLFF. This chain joins TRBV7-2 and TRBJ1-4, with D perhaps matching TRBD1 (5 bases). Germline V gives CDR1 SGHTA, CDR2 FQGNSA. The CDR3 extends over 15 amino acids. V lost 4 bases and J lost 2, with 11 bases in between.

The rearrangement links TRBV7-8 to TRBJ1-1; the D is unclear. There are 13 residues in the CDR3. The V gene's germline CDR1 is SGHVS and CDR2 FQNEAQ. V was clipped by 5 bases and J by 0 bases, with 7 bases between them. The CDR3 protein is CASSDTLNTEAFF. The CDR3 region has the DNA TGTGCCAGCAGCGACACATTGAACACTGAAGCTTTCTTT.

This chain joins TRBV7-3 and TRBJ2-1, with 16 bases fitting TRBD2. The CDR3 consists of 17 residues. The V segment lost 5 bases and the J segment 7 bases; nucleotides outside the gene matches: 8. CDR1 and CDR2 (germline): SGHTA, FQGTGA. This CDR3 reads CASSTGTSGGAKNEQFF. CDR3 nucleotide sequence: TGTGCCAGCAGCACCGGGACTAGCGGGGGGGCCAAGAATGAGCAGTTCTTC.

This clone appeared once. The V gene is TRBV7-6, the J gene TRBJ1-3; 7 positions match TRBD1. Germline assignment: CDR1 SGHVS and CDR2 FNYEAQ. This CDR3 region has 19 residues. V shed 5 bases and J 0 bases; nucleotides not matched to a gene: 16. CDR3 sequence (DNA): TGTGCCAGCAGCCCAGTCGTGGTAAACAGGGGAAGCTCTGGAAACACCATATATTTT. Protein product: CASSPVVVNRGSSGNTIYF.

The CDR3 DNA reads TGTGCCAGCAGTTTACTCCGAAGCGGGGGGGCAGCAGATACGCAGTATTTT. This sequence encodes CASSLLRSGGAADTQYF. The chain joins TRBV27 to TRBJ2-3, with 10 positions matching TRBD2. Germline V gene lookup returns CDR1 MNHEY and CDR2 SMNVEV (reference sequence). V lost 2 bases, J lost 4 bases, and 9 bases stayed unmatched. The CDR3 is 17 amino acids.

The chain joins TRBV12-5 to TRBJ2-2, with D perhaps TRBD1 or TRBD2 (5 bases each). CDR3 length: 14 residues. CDR1 and CDR2 from the germline V gene are LGHNT and FRNRAP. The ends were cut back, 7 bases at V and 4 bases at J, with 13 bases in the middle. DNA for the CDR3: TGTGCTAGTGCCATAGCAGGGAGCACCGGGGAGCTGTTTTTT. Amino acids: CASAIAGSTGELFF. The variable domain in full, completed from reference TRBV12-5 and TRBJ2-2, reads DARVTQTPRHKVTEMGQEVTMRCQPILGHNTVFWYRQTMMQGLELLAYFRNRAPLDDSGMPKDRFSAEMPDATLATLKIQPSEPRDSAVYFCASAIAGSTGELFFGEGSRLTVL.

This clone has only one observation. The CDR3 protein is CSASRQGGTQYF. The CDR3 region has the DNA TGCAGTGCTAGTCGGCAGGGAGGCACGCAGTATTTT. V usage is TRBV20-1 and J usage is TRBJ2-3, with a possible D match to TRBD2 (6 bases). V was cut by 3 bases and J by 9 bases, with 13 bases left in between. The CDR3 spans 12 residues. The germline V gene encodes CDR1 DFQATT and CDR2 SNEGSKA (reference sequence).

The genes are TRBV6-5 and TRBJ1-1; 7 nucleotides match TRBD1. With 6 bases clipped from V and 0 bases from J, the junction kept 1 base outside the gene matches. CDR1 and CDR2 from the germline V gene are MNHEY and SVGAGI. The CDR3 totals 13 residues. The CDR3 loop is CASRTGMNTEAFF. CDR3 nucleotide sequence: TGTGCCAGCAGGACAGGGATGAACACTGAAGCTTTCTTT.

The chain uses TRBV27 and TRBJ2-1; D uncertain. The germline gives CDR1 MNHEY, CDR2 SMNVEV (reference sequence). V lost 6 bases and J lost 9, with 9 bases in between. This CDR3 contains 11 residues. The CDR3 DNA follows: TGTGCCAGCAGCAAAGGTGGTGAGCAGTTCTTC. This encodes CASSKGGEQFF.

The chain combines TRBV7-2 with TRBJ2-7; TRBD1 is a possible D gene (5 bases). Trimming took off 1 base at V and 4 bases at J, with 11 bases between the two ends. The CDR3 extends over 14 amino acids. CDR1 and CDR2 from the germline V gene are SGHTA and FQGNSA. CDR3 nucleotide sequence: TGTGCCAGCAGCTTAGGCGACAGATTATACGAGCAGTACTTC. Encoded protein: CASSLGDRLYEQYF.

The rearrangement uses TRBV6-5 and TRBJ2-1; D might be TRBD1 (5 bases). The V gene lost 5 bases and the J gene lost 8 bases, with 10 bases spanning the gap. Germline loops: CDR1 MNHEY, CDR2 SVGAGI. There are 12 residues in the CDR3. DNA for the CDR3: TGTGCCAGCAGTCCAGGGTACGATGAGCAGTTCTTC. Protein sequence: CASSPGYDEQFF.

J is TRBJ1-2 and V is TRBV18; D uncertain. Germline values: CDR1 KGHSH, CDR2 LQKENI. This CDR3 region has 15 residues. V shed 5 bases and J shed 4 bases, with 17 bases lying between them. DNA of the CDR3: TGTGCCAGCTCATCCCAGGCGGGTTTCGCCTATGGCTACACCTTC. It encodes CASSSQAGFAYGYTF.

In its sample, this clone was seen once. The CDR3 reads CASTTSGGRGETQYF. Here the CDR3 DNA reads TGTGCCAGCACCACATCAGGCGGCCGAGGGGAGACCCAGTACTTC. This chain connects TRBV6-5 to TRBJ2-5; weak D call: TRBD2 (5 bases). CDR3 length: 15 amino acids. The V gene lost 7 bases and the J gene lost 5 bases, with 20 bases spanning the gap. The germline gives CDR1 MNHEY, CDR2 SVGAGI.

The genes are TRBV5-5 and TRBJ1-4; D is possibly TRBD1 (5 bases). The length of the CDR3 is 16 residues. Trimming stripped 5 bases from V and 4 bases from J, with 18 bases between. Germline V lookup: CDR1 SGHKS, CDR2 YYEKEE (reference sequence). As DNA, the CDR3 is TGTGCCAGCAGGGGGGGAGGGCCTGCCTTTAATGAAAAACTGTTTTTT. As protein: CASRGGGPAFNEKLFF. Based on the CDR3 plus reference TRBV5-5 and TRBJ1-4, the full variable domain is DAGVTQSPTHLIKTRGQQVTLRCSPISGHKSVSWYQQVLGQGPQFIFQYYEKEERGRGNFPDRFSARQFPNYSSELNVNALLLGDSALYLCASRGGGPAFNEKLFFGSGTQLSVL.

CDR3 bases: TGCGCCAGCAGCTTTGACAATGAGCAGTTCTTC. It encodes CASSFDNEQFF. This sequence joins TRBV5-1 and TRBJ2-1; D unclear. The CDR3 is 11 residues long. With 2 bases removed from V and 5 bases from J, the gap between germline ends came to 2 bases. Germline assignment: CDR1 SGHRS and CDR2 YFSETQ.

The V call is TRBV27, the J call TRBJ2-2; 8 nucleotides line up with TRBD2. The CDR3 contains 15 residues. Germline V gene sequence: CDR1 MNHEY, CDR2 SMNVEV (reference sequence). J was trimmed by 6 bases and V by 4 bases; bases with no gene match: 7. In nucleotides, the CDR3 is TGTGCCAGCAGTTATACGGGGGGGCCTTCCGGGGAGCTGTTTTTT. Translation gives CASSYTGGPSGELFF.

The chain couples TRBV19 to TRBJ2-1; 9 nucleotides agree with TRBD1. The CDR3 consists of 15 residues. V shed 3 bases, J shed 8 bases, and the junction held 8 bases outside the gene matches. The V gene's germline CDR1 is LNHDA and CDR2 SQIVND (reference sequence). CDR3 protein: CASSIEDRGWDEQFF. CDR3 in DNA: TGTGCCAGTAGTATTGAGGACAGGGGATGGGATGAGCAGTTCTTC.

This chain joins TRBV5-5 and TRBJ1-1; D not resolved. V gave up 4 bases and J gave up 3 bases, with 13 bases separating them. This CDR3 has 14 amino acids. Germline CDR1 and CDR2: SGHKS and YYEKEE (reference sequence). This CDR3 reads CASSLPRWDTEAFF. In DNA form, the CDR3 reads TGTGCCAGCAGCCTACCGCGCTGGGACACTGAAGCTTTCTTT.

The rearrangement links TRBV5-6 to TRBJ2-1, with D unclear. CDR1 is SGHDT, CDR2 YYEEEE, per germline. Deletions cut 1 base from V and 11 bases from J, with 16 bases between. This CDR3 region has 14 residues. The CDR3 nucleotides read TGTGCCAGCAGCTTGATTAGTCCCGGCGGTAAGCAGTTCTTC. Amino acids: CASSLISPGGKQFF.

This clone was picked up one time. This chain connects TRBV11-2 to TRBJ2-7; 8 nucleotides match TRBD1. CDR3 size: 15 residues. V was clipped by 3 bases and J by 7 bases; unmatched bases: 11. CDR1 and CDR2 (germline): SGHAT, FQNNGV. The CDR3, as DNA: TGTGCCAGCAGCTTGTTCCCGGGACAGGTTAATGAGCAGTACTTC. Translating it yields CASSLFPGQVNEQYF.

The gene calls are TRBV13 and TRBJ2-3; 8 nucleotides match TRBD1. V trimming: 5 bases; J trimming: 3 bases; junction bases outside the gene matches: 7. Looked up from germline, CDR1 is PRHDT and CDR2 is FYEKMQ (reference sequence). CDR3 length: 15 amino acids. The CDR3 reads CASSPGQGATDTQYF. CDR3 nucleotides: TGTGCCAGCAGCCCCGGGCAGGGGGCGACAGATACGCAGTATTTT.

V and J are TRBV10-3 and TRBJ1-1; D remains ambiguous. Germline CDR1 and CDR2: ENHRY and SYGVKD. The CDR3 sequence is 11 residues long. V dropped 4 bases and J dropped 11 bases, with 11 bases sitting between them. The CDR3 DNA sequence: TGTGCCATCAGTGGAGGTTCTTGGGCTTTCTTT. Translating it yields CAISGGSWAFF.

The V and J genes are TRBV5-1 and TRBJ2-2; maybe TRBD2 (6 bases). The CDR3 contains 18 residues. Trimming removed 5 bases at V and 2 bases at J, with 22 bases between. Germline CDR1 reads SGHRS; CDR2 reads YFSETQ. CDR3 DNA sequence: TGCGCCAGCAGACGAGGAGGGGCCACCGACGTAAACACCGGGGAGCTGTTTTTT. This sequence encodes CASRRGGATDVNTGELFF.

A note on this clone: One end of the junction fails to match germline, which may point to a read error. V is TRBV6-1 and J is TRBJ2-5; D might be TRBD2 (5 bases). Per germline, CDR1 MNHNS and CDR2 SASEGT. CDR3 length: 11 amino acids. This CDR3 reads CASREEGTQYF. Written as DNA, the CDR3 is TGTGCCAGCAGGGAAGAGGGGACCCAGTACTTC.

The J gene is TRBJ2-1, the V gene TRBV28, with D possibly being TRBD1 or TRBD2 (5 bases each). CDR3 length equals 15 residues. CDR1 MDHEN and CDR2 SYDVKM come from the germline V gene. V gave up 4 bases and J gave up 10 bases, with 20 bases separating them. This chain's CDR3 is CASSSPSGTVYEQFF. Here the CDR3 DNA reads TGTGCCAGCAGTTCGCCCTCCGGGACGGTATACGAGCAGTTCTTC.

A word on this clone: Within the sample, other DNA sequences also encode this same CDR3. V usage is TRBV5-1 and J usage is TRBJ2-1; 9 positions agree with TRBD2. Losses at the gene ends were 3 bases for V and 4 bases for J; bases not matched to a gene: 2. The CDR3 sequence is 14 residues long. CDR1 and CDR2 (germline): SGHRS, YFSETQ. The CDR3 DNA follows: TGCGCCAGCAGCTCCAGCGGGGGGTACAATGAGCAGTTCTTC. Its protein product is CASSSSGGYNEQFF. Variable domain in full (rest from reference TRBV5-1 and TRBJ2-1): KAGVTQTPRYLIKTRGQQVTLSCSPISGHRSVSWYQQTPGQGLQFLFEYFSETQRNKGNFPGRFSGRQFSNSRSEMNVSTLELGDSALYLCASSSSGGYNEQFFGPGTRLTVL.

This clone was observed a single time. The chain has TRBV7-2 and TRBJ1-5, with D possibly being TRBD1 (5 bases). The CDR3 runs 15 residues. Germline CDR1 is SGHTA and CDR2 is FQGNSA. V dropped 5 bases and J dropped 3 bases, with 14 bases sitting between them. CDR3 region: CASSKWDELNQPQHF. CDR3 nucleotide sequence: TGTGCCAGCAGCAAATGGGACGAACTCAATCAGCCCCAGCATTTT.